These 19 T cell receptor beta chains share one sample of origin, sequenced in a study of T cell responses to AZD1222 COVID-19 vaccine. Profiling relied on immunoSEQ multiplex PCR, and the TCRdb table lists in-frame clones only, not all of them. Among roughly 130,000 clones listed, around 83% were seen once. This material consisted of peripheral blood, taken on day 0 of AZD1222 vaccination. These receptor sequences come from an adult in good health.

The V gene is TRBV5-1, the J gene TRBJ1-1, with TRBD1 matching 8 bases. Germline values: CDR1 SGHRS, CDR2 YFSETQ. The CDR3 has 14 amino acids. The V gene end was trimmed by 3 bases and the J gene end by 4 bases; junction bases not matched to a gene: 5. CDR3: CASSSGQGATEAFF. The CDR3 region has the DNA TGCGCCAGCAGCTCCGGACAGGGTGCCACTGAAGCTTTCTTT.

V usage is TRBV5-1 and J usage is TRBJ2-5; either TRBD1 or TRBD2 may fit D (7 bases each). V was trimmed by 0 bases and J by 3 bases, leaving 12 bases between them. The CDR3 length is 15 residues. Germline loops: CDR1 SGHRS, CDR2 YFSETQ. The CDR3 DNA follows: TGCGCCAGCAGCTTGGCCCCAGGGGGGGAAGAGACCCAGTACTTC. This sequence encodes CASSLAPGGEETQYF. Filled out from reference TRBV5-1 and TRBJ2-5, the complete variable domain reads KAGVTQTPRYLIKTRGQQVTLSCSPISGHRSVSWYQQTPGQGLQFLFEYFSETQRNKGNFPGRFSGRQFSNSRSEMNVSTLELGDSALYLCASSLAPGGEETQYFGPGTRLLVL.

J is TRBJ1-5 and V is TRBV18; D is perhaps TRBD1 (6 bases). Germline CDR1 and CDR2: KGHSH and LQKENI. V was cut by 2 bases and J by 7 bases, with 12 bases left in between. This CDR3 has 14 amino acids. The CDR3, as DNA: TGTGCCAGCTCACCAAACAGGGATGGACAGCCCCAGCATTTT. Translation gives CASSPNRDGQPQHF.

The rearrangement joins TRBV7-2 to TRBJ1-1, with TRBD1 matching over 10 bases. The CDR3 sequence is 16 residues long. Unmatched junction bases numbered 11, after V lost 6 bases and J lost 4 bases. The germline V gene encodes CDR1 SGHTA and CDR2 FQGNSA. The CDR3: CASSPIVGQGVTEAFF. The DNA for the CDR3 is TGTGCCAGCAGTCCCATAGTCGGACAGGGGGTCACTGAAGCTTTCTTT.

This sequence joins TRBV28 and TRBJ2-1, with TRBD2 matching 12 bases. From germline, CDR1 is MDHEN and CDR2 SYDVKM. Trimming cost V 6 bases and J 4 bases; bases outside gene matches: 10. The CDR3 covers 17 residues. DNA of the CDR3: TGTGCCAGCAGCCACAGGGGACTAGCGGGTTTTTACAATGAGCAGTTCTTC. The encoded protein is CASSHRGLAGFYNEQFF.

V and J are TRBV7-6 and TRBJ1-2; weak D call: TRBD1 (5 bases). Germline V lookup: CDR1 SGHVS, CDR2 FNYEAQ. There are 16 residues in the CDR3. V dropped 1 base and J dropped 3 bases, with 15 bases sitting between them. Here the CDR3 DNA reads TGTGCCAGCAGCTTAGGCCCACCAGGGAGGGACTATGGCTACACCTTC. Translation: CASSLGPPGRDYGYTF.

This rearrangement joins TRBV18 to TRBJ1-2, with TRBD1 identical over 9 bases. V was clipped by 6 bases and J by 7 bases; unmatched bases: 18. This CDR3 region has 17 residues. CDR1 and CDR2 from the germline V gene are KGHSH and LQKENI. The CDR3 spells CASSNLGKPGQGSGYTF. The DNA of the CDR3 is TGTGCCAGCTCGAATCTCGGTAAACCGGGACAGGGTTCTGGCTACACCTTC.

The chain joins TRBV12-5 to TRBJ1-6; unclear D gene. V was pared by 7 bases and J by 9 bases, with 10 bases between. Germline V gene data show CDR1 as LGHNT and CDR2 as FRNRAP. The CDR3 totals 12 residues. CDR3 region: CASDPIPSPLHF. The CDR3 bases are TGTGCTAGTGATCCGATTCCTTCACCCCTCCACTTT. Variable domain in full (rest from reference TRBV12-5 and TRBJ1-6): DARVTQTPRHKVTEMGQEVTMRCQPILGHNTVFWYRQTMMQGLELLAYFRNRAPLDDSGMPKDRFSAEMPDATLATLKIQPSEPRDSAVYFCASDPIPSPLHFGNGTRLTVT.

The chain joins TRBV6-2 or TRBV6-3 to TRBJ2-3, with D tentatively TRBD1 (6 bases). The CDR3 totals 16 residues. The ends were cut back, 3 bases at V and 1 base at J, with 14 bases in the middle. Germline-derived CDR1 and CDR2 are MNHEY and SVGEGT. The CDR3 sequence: CASSYKTGLGTDTQYF. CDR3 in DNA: TGTGCCAGCAGTTATAAAACAGGGTTGGGCACAGATACGCAGTATTTT.

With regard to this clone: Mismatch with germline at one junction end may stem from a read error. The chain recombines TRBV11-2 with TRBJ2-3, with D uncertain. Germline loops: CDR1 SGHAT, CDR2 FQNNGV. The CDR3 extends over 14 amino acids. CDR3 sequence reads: CASSVDQGTDTQYF. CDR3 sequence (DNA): TGTGCCAGCAGCGTAGACCAAGGCACAGATACGCAGTATTTT.

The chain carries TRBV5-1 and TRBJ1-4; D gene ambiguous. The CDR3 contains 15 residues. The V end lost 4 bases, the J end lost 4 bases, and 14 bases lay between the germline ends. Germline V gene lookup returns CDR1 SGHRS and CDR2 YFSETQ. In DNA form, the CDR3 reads TGCGCCAGCAGCCGGGCTGAAGGGAATAATGAAAAACTGTTTTTT. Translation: CASSRAEGNNEKLFF.

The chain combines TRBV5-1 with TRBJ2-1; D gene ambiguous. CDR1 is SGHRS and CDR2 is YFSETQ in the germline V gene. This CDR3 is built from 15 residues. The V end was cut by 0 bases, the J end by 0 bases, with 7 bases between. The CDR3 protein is CASSLGSSSYNEQFF. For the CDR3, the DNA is TGCGCCAGCAGCTTGGGTTCGAGCTCCTACAATGAGCAGTTCTTC.

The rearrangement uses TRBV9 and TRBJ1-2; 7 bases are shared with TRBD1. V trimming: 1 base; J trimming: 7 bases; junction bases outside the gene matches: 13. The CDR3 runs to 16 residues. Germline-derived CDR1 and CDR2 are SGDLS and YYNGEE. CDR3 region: CASSVYSGRGVSGYTF. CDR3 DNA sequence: TGTGCCAGCAGCGTATACTCGGGCAGGGGGGTTTCTGGCTACACCTTC.

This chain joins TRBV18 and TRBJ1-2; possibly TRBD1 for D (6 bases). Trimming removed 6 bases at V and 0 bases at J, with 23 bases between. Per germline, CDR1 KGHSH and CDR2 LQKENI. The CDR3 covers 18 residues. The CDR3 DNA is TGTGCCAGCTCCCAATCATCCAAAGGACAGACCGCTAACTATGGCTACACCTTC. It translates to CASSQSSKGQTANYGYTF.

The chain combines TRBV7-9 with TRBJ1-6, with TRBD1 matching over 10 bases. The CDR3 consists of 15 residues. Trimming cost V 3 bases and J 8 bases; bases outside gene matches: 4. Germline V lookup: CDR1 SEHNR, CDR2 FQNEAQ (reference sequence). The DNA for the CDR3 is TGTGCCAGCAGCTTCACCGGGACAGGGGATTCACCCCTCCACTTT. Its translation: CASSFTGTGDSPLHF.

CDR3 sequence: CAISGGSWQGAKNEQFF. CDR3 sequence (DNA): TGTGCCATCAGTGGGGGATCGTGGCAGGGGGCGAAAAATGAGCAGTTCTTC. V and J are TRBV10-3 and TRBJ2-1, with 8 nucleotides matching TRBD1. CDR3 length equals 17 residues. J gave up 7 bases and V 4 bases, and 15 bases lay outside the gene matches. Germline V lookup: CDR1 ENHRY, CDR2 SYGVKD.

CDR3 sequence (DNA): TGTGCCACCAGTGATTCAGGGGTCTATGGCTACACCTTC. This gives the protein CATSDSGVYGYTF. The rearrangement links TRBV24-1 to TRBJ1-2, with D maybe TRBD1 (6 bases). V lost 2 bases and J 4 bases, leaving 7 bases between the germline ends. The CDR3 spans 13 residues. CDR1 KGHDR and CDR2 SFDVKD come from the germline V gene.

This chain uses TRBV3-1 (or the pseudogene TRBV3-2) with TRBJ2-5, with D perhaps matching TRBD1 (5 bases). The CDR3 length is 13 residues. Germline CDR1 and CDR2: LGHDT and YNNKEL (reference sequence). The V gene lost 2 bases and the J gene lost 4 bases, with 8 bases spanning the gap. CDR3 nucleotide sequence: TGTGCCAGCAGCCAAACCAGGGTAGAGACCCAGTACTTC. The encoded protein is CASSQTRVETQYF.

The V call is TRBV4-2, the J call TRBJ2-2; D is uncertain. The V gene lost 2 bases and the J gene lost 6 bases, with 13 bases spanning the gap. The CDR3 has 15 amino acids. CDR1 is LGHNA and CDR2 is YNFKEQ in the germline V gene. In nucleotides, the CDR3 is TGTGCCAGCAGCCAACGAAACAGTAAGGCCGGGGAGCTGTTTTTT. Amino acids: CASSQRNSKAGELFF.